This entry is about one T cell receptor beta chain. This entry belongs to a study of blood T cell repertoires in COVID-19. Study-wide context: Sites across the United States, Italy and Spain contributed samples from acute and convalescent COVID-19. Nucleic acid was either cDNA or gDNA, and it came from T cells, B-cell-depleted T cells, or PBMCs.

CDR3 size: 14 residues. After removal of 7 bases from V and 7 bases from J, the junction contained 8 bases not matched to a gene. CDR1 and CDR2 (germline): SEHNR, FQNEAQ (reference sequence). Original handling: Using reference gene primer amplification, nucleated cell counts were estimated. Profiled with immunoSEQ multiplex PCR; TCRdb holds only in-frame clones, not every one. V, J and clone size reflect that table, while D and trimming were determined from the DNA. The table lists fewer than 100,000 clones, 70% to 80% of them singletons. This chain uses TRBV7-9 with TRBJ2-2; 8 nucleotides agree with TRBD1. The sequencing input was peripheral blood. The receptor comes from a man aged 70 or older with acute or convalescent COVID-19. The CDR3 sequence is CASIASGGGGELFF. CDR3 DNA: TGTGCCAGCATAGCCTCAGGGGGCGGCGGGGAGCTGTTTTTT.